Listed below are T cell receptor beta chains from one sample, sequenced in a study of T cell responses to AZD1222 COVID-19 vaccine. Assay: immunoSEQ multiplex PCR; the TCRdb copy retains only in-frame clones and omits some. This table holds 77,000 or so clones, approximately 90% found once. The source material was peripheral blood, sampled on day 0 of AZD1222 vaccination. The origin of the receptors is an adult in good health. Both conserved end residues are part of each CDR3. Each record gives: CDR3 DNA, CDR3 protein, D gene, J gene, CDR3 length, V gene, clone size. D genes are given only for firm matches. A row's size may be missing; if present it is once, few, many or a size class.

CDR3 DNA: TGTGCCAGCAGTTACTATGTTCCCGGGCGCGCGGGAGGGACAGATACGCAGTATTTT
CDR3 protein: CASSYYVPGRAGGTDTQYF
D gene: TRBD2
J gene: TRBJ2-3
CDR3 length: 19
V gene: TRBV6-2/TRBV6-3
clone size: once

CDR3 DNA: TGTGCCATCAGTGAGTCGAGGTCCCAGGTAACCTACGAGCAGTACTTC
CDR3 protein: CAISESRSQVTYEQYF
D gene: .
J gene: TRBJ2-7
CDR3 length: 16
V gene: TRBV10-3
clone size: .

CDR3 DNA: TGTGCCAGCAGCCTAGGACTAGCGGGATTAAATGAGCAGTTCTTC
CDR3 protein: CASSLGLAGLNEQFF
D gene: TRBD2
J gene: TRBJ2-1
CDR3 length: 15
V gene: TRBV3-1/TRBV3-2
clone size: few

CDR3 DNA: TGCGCCAGCAGCTTGGAAGGGTCGAGCAATCAGCCCCAGCATTTT
CDR3 protein: CASSLEGSSNQPQHF
D gene: .
J gene: TRBJ1-5
CDR3 length: 15
V gene: TRBV5-1
clone size: once

CDR3 DNA: TGTGCCAGCAGCCCCTCGGCACATCGTTACGAGCAGTACTTC
CDR3 protein: CASSPSAHRYEQYF
D gene: .
J gene: TRBJ2-7
CDR3 length: 14
V gene: TRBV28
clone size: .

CDR3 DNA: TGCAGCGTTACCCCCGGGGACAGTCCGTACGGGGAGCTGTTTTTT
CDR3 protein: CSVTPGDSPYGELFF
D gene: TRBD1
J gene: TRBJ2-2
CDR3 length: 15
V gene: TRBV29-1
clone size: few

CDR3 DNA: TGTGCTAGTGCCGGGGTCAATGAGCAGTTCTTC
CDR3 protein: CASAGVNEQFF
D gene: .
J gene: TRBJ2-1
CDR3 length: 11
V gene: TRBV12-5
clone size: .

CDR3 DNA: TGTGCCAGCAGCCAAGACGGCGGCGGTAACTATGGCTACACCTTC
CDR3 protein: CASSQDGGGNYGYTF
D gene: .
J gene: TRBJ1-2
CDR3 length: 15
V gene: TRBV4-2
clone size: .

CDR3 DNA: TGTGCCAGCTCACCAGGGCGGTACGAGCAGTACTTC
CDR3 protein: CASSPGRYEQYF
D gene: .
J gene: TRBJ2-7
CDR3 length: 12
V gene: TRBV18
clone size: .

CDR3 DNA: TGTGCCACCAGTGCCACTACGACAGGGGTAGGGACCGGGGAGCTGTTTTTT
CDR3 protein: CATSATTTGVGTGELFF
D gene: TRBD1
J gene: TRBJ2-2
CDR3 length: 17
V gene: TRBV24-1
clone size: .

CDR3 DNA: TGTGCCAGCAAAGACAGGTCGGATTCACCCCTCCACTTT
CDR3 protein: CASKDRSDSPLHF
D gene: .
J gene: TRBJ1-6
CDR3 length: 13
V gene: TRBV19
clone size: .

CDR3 DNA: TGTGCCAGCAGTTCCATTACAGGGCCAAGCTCCTACGAGCAGTACTTC
CDR3 protein: CASSSITGPSSYEQYF
D gene: .
J gene: TRBJ2-7
CDR3 length: 16
V gene: TRBV28
clone size: .

CDR3 DNA: TGCGCCAGCAGCTACCACGGGACAGGGAATGGCTACACCTTC
CDR3 protein: CASSYHGTGNGYTF
D gene: TRBD1
J gene: TRBJ1-2
CDR3 length: 14
V gene: TRBV5-1
clone size: .

CDR3 DNA: TGTGCCAGCAGTTTAAGGACAGGGGGGTCAGAGACCCAGTACTTC
CDR3 protein: CASSLRTGGSETQYF
D gene: TRBD1
J gene: TRBJ2-5
CDR3 length: 15
V gene: TRBV28
clone size: .

CDR3 DNA: TGTGCCAGCAGCCCGACAGGGGGCTACGAGCAGTACTTC
CDR3 protein: CASSPTGGYEQYF
D gene: TRBD1
J gene: TRBJ2-7
CDR3 length: 13
V gene: TRBV14
clone size: .

CDR3 DNA: TGTGCCAGCAGCTTCGGGACCACCACCACAGATACGCAGTATTTT
CDR3 protein: CASSFGTTTTDTQYF
D gene: .
J gene: TRBJ2-3
CDR3 length: 15
V gene: TRBV7-9
clone size: .

CDR3 DNA: TGTGCCAGCACCAGGGCAACGGGAGGCGACAATGAGCAGTTCTTC
CDR3 protein: CASTRATGGDNEQFF
D gene: TRBD2
J gene: TRBJ2-1
CDR3 length: 15
V gene: TRBV6-5
clone size: .

CDR3 DNA: TGTGCCACCAGTGATTCCTGGACGGCCTATGGCTACACCTTC
CDR3 protein: CATSDSWTAYGYTF
D gene: .
J gene: TRBJ1-2
CDR3 length: 14
V gene: TRBV24-1
clone size: .

CDR3 DNA: TGCGCCAGCAGCCAGGACGGATGGACAGCAACCTCCTACGAGCAGTACTTC
CDR3 protein: CASSQDGWTATSYEQYF
D gene: .
J gene: TRBJ2-7
CDR3 length: 17
V gene: TRBV4-1
clone size: .

CDR3 DNA: TGTGCCAGCTCACCACCGGGACAGGGCAGCACAGATACGCAGTATTTT
CDR3 protein: CASSPPGQGSTDTQYF
D gene: TRBD1
J gene: TRBJ2-3
CDR3 length: 16
V gene: TRBV18
clone size: .

CDR3 DNA: TGTGCTAGCGCCTCGACAGTGAACACTGAAGCTTTCTTT
CDR3 protein: CASASTVNTEAFF
D gene: .
J gene: TRBJ1-1
CDR3 length: 13
V gene: TRBV12-5
clone size: .

CDR3 DNA: TGTGCCAGCAGCTATAGGAGGGGCGAGGGTGGCTACACCTTC
CDR3 protein: CASSYRRGEGGYTF
D gene: .
J gene: TRBJ1-2
CDR3 length: 14
V gene: TRBV11-2
clone size: .

CDR3 DNA: TGTGCCAGCAGCATAGACAGGGTAAATTCACCCCTCCACTTT
CDR3 protein: CASSIDRVNSPLHF
D gene: TRBD1
J gene: TRBJ1-6
CDR3 length: 14
V gene: TRBV7-2
clone size: .

CDR3 DNA: TGTGCCAGCACCGATGGTCGGGATACCGGGGAGCTGTTTTTT
CDR3 protein: CASTDGRDTGELFF
D gene: .
J gene: TRBJ2-2
CDR3 length: 14
V gene: TRBV25-1
clone size: many

CDR3 DNA: TGTGCCAGCAGCCTCGCGGGACTAGACCCCAAAAACATTCAGTACTTC
CDR3 protein: CASSLAGLDPKNIQYF
D gene: TRBD2
J gene: TRBJ2-4
CDR3 length: 16
V gene: TRBV7-2
clone size: .

CDR3 DNA: TGTGCCAGCAGCGGACGTACAGGGGGCAGAAACTATGGCTACACCTTC
CDR3 protein: CASSGRTGGRNYGYTF
D gene: TRBD1
J gene: TRBJ1-2
CDR3 length: 16
V gene: TRBV9
clone size: .

CDR3 DNA: TGTGCCAGCAGCCCGAATTACAGGGGGCTACGGGAAAAACTGTTTTTT
CDR3 protein: CASSPNYRGLREKLFF
D gene: TRBD1
J gene: TRBJ1-4
CDR3 length: 16
V gene: TRBV7-9
clone size: .

CDR3 DNA: TGTGCCAGCTCACCGCGGACGCCAGCGGGAGGGACAGATACGCAGTATTTT
CDR3 protein: CASSPRTPAGGTDTQYF
D gene: TRBD2
J gene: TRBJ2-3
CDR3 length: 17
V gene: TRBV18
clone size: .

CDR3 DNA: TGTGCCAGCTCACCATCGGTACAGACTGTCTCCTACAATGAGCAGTTCTTC
CDR3 protein: CASSPSVQTVSYNEQFF
D gene: .
J gene: TRBJ2-1
CDR3 length: 17
V gene: TRBV18
clone size: .

CDR3 DNA: TGTGCCAGCAGCCAAGGGGCAGCCCAAGAGACCCAGTACTTC
CDR3 protein: CASSQGAAQETQYF
D gene: .
J gene: TRBJ2-5
CDR3 length: 14
V gene: TRBV3-1/TRBV3-2
clone size: .

CDR3 DNA: TGTGCCAGCACCTCGGGGGGTAATTCACCCCTCCACTTT
CDR3 protein: CASTSGGNSPLHF
D gene: .
J gene: TRBJ1-6
CDR3 length: 13
V gene: TRBV28
clone size: .

CDR3 DNA: TGTGCCAGTAGTATGTCTGCGGGCAATCAGCCCCAGCATTTT
CDR3 protein: CASSMSAGNQPQHF
D gene: .
J gene: TRBJ1-5
CDR3 length: 14
V gene: TRBV19
clone size: .

CDR3 DNA: TGCAGCGTTCTCACAGGGGGAAAAGGTGGAAACACCATATATTTT
CDR3 protein: CSVLTGGKGGNTIYF
D gene: TRBD1
J gene: TRBJ1-3
CDR3 length: 15
V gene: TRBV29-1
clone size: .

CDR3 DNA: TGTGCCAGCAGTGGGACAGATAATTCACCCCTCCACTTT
CDR3 protein: CASSGTDNSPLHF
D gene: .
J gene: TRBJ1-6
CDR3 length: 13
V gene: TRBV2
clone size: .

CDR3 DNA: TGTGCCTGGAGCGCCCGCCGGGGTCCAACTAATGAAAAACTGTTTTTT
CDR3 protein: CAWSARRGPTNEKLFF
D gene: .
J gene: TRBJ1-4
CDR3 length: 16
V gene: TRBV30
clone size: few

CDR3 DNA: TGTGCCAGCAGCTACAGCAATCAGCCCCAGCATTTT
CDR3 protein: CASSYSNQPQHF
D gene: .
J gene: TRBJ1-5
CDR3 length: 12
V gene: TRBV3-1/TRBV3-2
clone size: .

CDR3 DNA: TGTGCCAGCAGCTTGCCGGGGGCGGAGGTGTATGGCTACACCTTC
CDR3 protein: CASSLPGAEVYGYTF
D gene: .
J gene: TRBJ1-2
CDR3 length: 15
V gene: TRBV5-4
clone size: .

CDR3 DNA: TGTGCCAGCAGCTTTTGGATTGGCATTCGGATCTTC
CDR3 protein: CASSFWIGIRIF
D gene: .
J gene: TRBJ2-1
CDR3 length: 12
V gene: TRBV5-8
clone size: .

CDR3 DNA: TGTGCCAGCAGTCCCATTCCTTTTTCACAGGGGCTAATTTTAAACACTGAAGCTTTCTTT
CDR3 protein: CASSPIPFSQGLILNTEAFF
D gene: TRBD1
J gene: TRBJ1-1
CDR3 length: 20
V gene: TRBV6-6
clone size: .

CDR3 DNA: TGTGCCAGCAGTGAAATAGGGCTGAACACTGAAGCTTTCTTT
CDR3 protein: CASSEIGLNTEAFF
D gene: .
J gene: TRBJ1-1
CDR3 length: 14
V gene: TRBV6-1
clone size: .